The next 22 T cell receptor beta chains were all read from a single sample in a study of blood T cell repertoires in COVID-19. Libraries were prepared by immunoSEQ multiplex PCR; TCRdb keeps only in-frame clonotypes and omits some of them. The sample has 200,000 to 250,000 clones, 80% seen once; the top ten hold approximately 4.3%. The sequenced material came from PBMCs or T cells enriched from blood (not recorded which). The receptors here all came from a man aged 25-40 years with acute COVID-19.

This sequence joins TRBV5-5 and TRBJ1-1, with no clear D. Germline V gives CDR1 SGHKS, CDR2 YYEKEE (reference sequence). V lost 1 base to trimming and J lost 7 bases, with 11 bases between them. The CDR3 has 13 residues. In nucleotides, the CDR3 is TGTGCCAGCAGCTTGTTTTCCGGGAGTGAAGCTTTCTTT. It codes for CASSLFSGSEAFF.

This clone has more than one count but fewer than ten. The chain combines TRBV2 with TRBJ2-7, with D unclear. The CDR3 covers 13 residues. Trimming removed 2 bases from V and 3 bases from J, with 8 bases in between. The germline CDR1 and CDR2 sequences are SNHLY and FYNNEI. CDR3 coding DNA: TGTGCCAGCAGTGAAAGAACATACTACGAGCAGTACTTC. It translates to CASSERTYYEQYF.

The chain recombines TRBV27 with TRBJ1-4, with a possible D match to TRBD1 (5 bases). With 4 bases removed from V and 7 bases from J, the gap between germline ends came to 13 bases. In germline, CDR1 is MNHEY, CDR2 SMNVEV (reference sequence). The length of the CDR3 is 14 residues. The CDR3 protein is CASSSATEGEKLFF. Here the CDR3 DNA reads TGTGCCAGCAGTTCAGCGACAGAAGGTGAAAAACTGTTTTTT.

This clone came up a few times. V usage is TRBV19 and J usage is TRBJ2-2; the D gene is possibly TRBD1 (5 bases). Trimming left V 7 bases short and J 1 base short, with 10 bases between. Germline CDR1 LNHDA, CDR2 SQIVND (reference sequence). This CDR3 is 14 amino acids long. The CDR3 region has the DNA TGTGCCAGTACCCAAGGGGTGAACACCGGGGAGCTGTTTTTT. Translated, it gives CASTQGVNTGELFF.

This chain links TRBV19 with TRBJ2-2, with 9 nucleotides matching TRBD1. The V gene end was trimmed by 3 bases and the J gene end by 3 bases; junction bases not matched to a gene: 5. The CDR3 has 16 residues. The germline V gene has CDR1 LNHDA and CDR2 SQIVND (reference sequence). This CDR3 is CASSIGRTGDTGELFF. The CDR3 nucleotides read TGTGCCAGTAGTATTGGTAGGACAGGGGACACCGGGGAGCTGTTTTTT.

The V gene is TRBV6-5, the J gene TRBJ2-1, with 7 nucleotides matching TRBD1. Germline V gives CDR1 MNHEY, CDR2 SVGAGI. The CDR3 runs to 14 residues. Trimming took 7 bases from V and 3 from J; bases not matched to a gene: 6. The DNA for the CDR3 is TGTGCCAGCACCAAGGGACAGAGCTACAATGAGCAGTTCTTC. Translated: CASTKGQSYNEQFF.

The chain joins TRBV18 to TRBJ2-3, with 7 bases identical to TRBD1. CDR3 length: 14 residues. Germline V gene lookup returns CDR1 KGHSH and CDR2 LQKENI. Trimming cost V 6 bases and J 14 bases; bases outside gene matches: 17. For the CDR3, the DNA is TGTGCCAGCTCCCAGGGGACAGTTCCCCGACTATGGTATTTT. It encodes CASSQGTVPRLWYF.

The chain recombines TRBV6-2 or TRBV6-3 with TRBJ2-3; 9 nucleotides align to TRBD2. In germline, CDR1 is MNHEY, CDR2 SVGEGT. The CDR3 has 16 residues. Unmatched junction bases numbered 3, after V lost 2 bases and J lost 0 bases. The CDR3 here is CASSYAGGPSTDTQYF. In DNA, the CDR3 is TGTGCCAGCAGTTACGCGGGGGGGCCGAGCACAGATACGCAGTATTTT.

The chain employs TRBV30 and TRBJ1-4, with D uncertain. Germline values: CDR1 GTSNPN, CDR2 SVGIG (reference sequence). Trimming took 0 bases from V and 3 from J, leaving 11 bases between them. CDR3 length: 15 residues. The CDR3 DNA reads TGTGCCTGGAGTGTAATATGGAGCGCTAATGAAAAACTGTTTTTT. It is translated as CAWSVIWSANEKLFF.

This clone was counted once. The CDR3 loop is CASSPGFQETQYF. CDR3 in DNA: TGTGCCAGCAGCCCAGGGTTCCAAGAGACCCAGTACTTC. The chain employs TRBV6-5 and TRBJ2-5; D may be TRBD1 (5 bases). V lost 6 bases to trimming and J lost 1 base, with 9 bases between them. The CDR3 sequence is 13 residues long. Germline V gives CDR1 MNHEY, CDR2 SVGAGI.

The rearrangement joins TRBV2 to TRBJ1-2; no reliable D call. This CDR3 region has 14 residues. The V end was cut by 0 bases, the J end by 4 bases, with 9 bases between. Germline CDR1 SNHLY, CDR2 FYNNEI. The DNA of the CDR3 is TGTGCCAGCAGTGAAGCGCGACGGAGCTATGGCTACACCTTC. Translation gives CASSEARRSYGYTF.

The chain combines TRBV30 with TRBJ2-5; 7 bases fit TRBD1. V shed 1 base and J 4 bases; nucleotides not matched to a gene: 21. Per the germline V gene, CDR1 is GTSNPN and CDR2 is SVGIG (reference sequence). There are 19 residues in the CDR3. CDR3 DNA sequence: TGTGCCTGGAGTGCGACCACTTACCTTACAAGACAGGGACGAGAGACCCAGTACTTC. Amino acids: CAWSATTYLTRQGRETQYF.

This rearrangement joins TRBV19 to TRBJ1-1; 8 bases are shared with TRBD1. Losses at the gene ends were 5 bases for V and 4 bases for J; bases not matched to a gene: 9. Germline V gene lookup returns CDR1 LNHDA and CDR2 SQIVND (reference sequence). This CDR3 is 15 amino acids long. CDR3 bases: TGTGCCAGTAGTTGGCTGGACAGGGAGGGCACTGAAGCTTTCTTT. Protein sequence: CASSWLDREGTEAFF.

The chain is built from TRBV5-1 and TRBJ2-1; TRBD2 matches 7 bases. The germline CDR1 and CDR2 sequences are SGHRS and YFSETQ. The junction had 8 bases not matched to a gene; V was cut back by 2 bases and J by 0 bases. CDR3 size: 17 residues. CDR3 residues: CASSFGLAESSYNEQFF. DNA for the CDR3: TGCGCCAGCAGCTTCGGGCTAGCGGAGAGCTCCTACAATGAGCAGTTCTTC.

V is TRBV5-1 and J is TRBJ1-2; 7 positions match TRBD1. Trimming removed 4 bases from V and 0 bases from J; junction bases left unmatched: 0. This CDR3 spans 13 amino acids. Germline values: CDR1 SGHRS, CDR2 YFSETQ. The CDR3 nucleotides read TGCGCCAGCAGCAGGGGGCCTAACTATGGCTACACCTTC. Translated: CASSRGPNYGYTF.

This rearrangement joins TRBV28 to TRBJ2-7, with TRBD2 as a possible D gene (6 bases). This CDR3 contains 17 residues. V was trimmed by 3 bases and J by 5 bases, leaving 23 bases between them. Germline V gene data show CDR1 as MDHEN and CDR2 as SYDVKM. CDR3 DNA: TGTGCCAGCAGTTTTCTCACCCGGGACTGGTTTGACCACGAGCAGTACTTC. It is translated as CASSFLTRDWFDHEQYF.

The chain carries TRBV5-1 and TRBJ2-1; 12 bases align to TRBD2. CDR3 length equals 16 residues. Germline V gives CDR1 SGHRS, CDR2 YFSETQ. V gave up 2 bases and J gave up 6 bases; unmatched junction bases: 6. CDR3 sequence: CASSLLLAGGLNEQFF. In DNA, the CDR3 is TGCGCCAGCAGCTTATTGCTAGCGGGGGGGCTCAATGAGCAGTTCTTC.

The CDR3 DNA follows: TGCGCCAGCAGCCTCCAGGGTCTGAACGAGCAGTACTTC. Translated, it gives CASSLQGLNEQYF. This rearrangement joins TRBV5-1 to TRBJ2-7; maybe TRBD1 (5 bases). The V gene's germline CDR1 is SGHRS and CDR2 YFSETQ. V gave up 4 bases and J gave up 5 bases, with 13 bases separating them. This CDR3 has 13 residues.

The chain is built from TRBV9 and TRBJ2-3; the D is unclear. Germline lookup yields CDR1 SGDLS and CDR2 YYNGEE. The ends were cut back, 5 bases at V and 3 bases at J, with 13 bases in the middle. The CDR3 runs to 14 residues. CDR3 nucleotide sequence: TGTGCCAGCAGTGCCGTCAGGCTGACAGATACGCAGTATTTT. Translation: CASSAVRLTDTQYF.

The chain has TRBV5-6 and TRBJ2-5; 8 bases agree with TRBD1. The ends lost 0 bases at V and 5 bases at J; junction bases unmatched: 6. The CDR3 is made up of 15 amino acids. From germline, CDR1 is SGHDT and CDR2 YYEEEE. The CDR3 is CASSLVQGAGETQYF. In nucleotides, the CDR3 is TGTGCCAGCAGCTTGGTTCAGGGGGCTGGGGAGACCCAGTACTTC.

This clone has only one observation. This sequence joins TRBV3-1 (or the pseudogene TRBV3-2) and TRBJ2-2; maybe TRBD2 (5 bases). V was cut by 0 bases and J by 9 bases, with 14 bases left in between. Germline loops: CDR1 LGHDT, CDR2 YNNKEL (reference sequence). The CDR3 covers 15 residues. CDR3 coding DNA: TGTGCCAGCAGCCAAGAAAAACTAGTAGGGCGGGAGCTGTTTTTT. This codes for CASSQEKLVGRELFF.

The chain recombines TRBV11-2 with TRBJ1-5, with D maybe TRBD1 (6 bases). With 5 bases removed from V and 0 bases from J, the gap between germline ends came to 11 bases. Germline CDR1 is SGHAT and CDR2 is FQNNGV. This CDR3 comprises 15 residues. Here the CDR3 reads CASSPGQFSNQPQHF. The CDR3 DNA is TGTGCCAGCAGCCCCGGACAGTTTAGCAATCAGCCCCAGCATTTT.